Sequencing of this TCR beta chain was carried out in a study of response to subunit inactivated influenza vaccine. General study points: Few new T cells, the authors suggested, are recruited by each seasonal influenza vaccination.

This CDR3 is 13 amino acids long. Trimming took 6 bases from V and 7 from J; bases not matched to a gene: 7. Germline values: CDR1 SGHAT, CDR2 FQDESV (reference sequence). TCRdb reprocessed the RT-PCR reads with MiXCR, giving one entry per CDR3 protein. The sample lists under 500,000 distinct CDR3 sequences, approximately 11% occurring once. This clonotype was seen only a few times. As yet, its antigen is unknown. The rearrangement uses TRBV11-1 and TRBJ2-7; TRBD1 matches 9 bases. The TCR was taken from a man between 50 and 59 years old who received an inactivated influenza vaccine. This material consisted of PBMCs from blood, taken roughly 6 weeks after vaccination. The CDR3 loop reads CASSNPGQGEQYF. CDR3 nucleotides: TGTGCCAGCAGTAACCCGGGACAGGGAGAGCAGTACTTC.